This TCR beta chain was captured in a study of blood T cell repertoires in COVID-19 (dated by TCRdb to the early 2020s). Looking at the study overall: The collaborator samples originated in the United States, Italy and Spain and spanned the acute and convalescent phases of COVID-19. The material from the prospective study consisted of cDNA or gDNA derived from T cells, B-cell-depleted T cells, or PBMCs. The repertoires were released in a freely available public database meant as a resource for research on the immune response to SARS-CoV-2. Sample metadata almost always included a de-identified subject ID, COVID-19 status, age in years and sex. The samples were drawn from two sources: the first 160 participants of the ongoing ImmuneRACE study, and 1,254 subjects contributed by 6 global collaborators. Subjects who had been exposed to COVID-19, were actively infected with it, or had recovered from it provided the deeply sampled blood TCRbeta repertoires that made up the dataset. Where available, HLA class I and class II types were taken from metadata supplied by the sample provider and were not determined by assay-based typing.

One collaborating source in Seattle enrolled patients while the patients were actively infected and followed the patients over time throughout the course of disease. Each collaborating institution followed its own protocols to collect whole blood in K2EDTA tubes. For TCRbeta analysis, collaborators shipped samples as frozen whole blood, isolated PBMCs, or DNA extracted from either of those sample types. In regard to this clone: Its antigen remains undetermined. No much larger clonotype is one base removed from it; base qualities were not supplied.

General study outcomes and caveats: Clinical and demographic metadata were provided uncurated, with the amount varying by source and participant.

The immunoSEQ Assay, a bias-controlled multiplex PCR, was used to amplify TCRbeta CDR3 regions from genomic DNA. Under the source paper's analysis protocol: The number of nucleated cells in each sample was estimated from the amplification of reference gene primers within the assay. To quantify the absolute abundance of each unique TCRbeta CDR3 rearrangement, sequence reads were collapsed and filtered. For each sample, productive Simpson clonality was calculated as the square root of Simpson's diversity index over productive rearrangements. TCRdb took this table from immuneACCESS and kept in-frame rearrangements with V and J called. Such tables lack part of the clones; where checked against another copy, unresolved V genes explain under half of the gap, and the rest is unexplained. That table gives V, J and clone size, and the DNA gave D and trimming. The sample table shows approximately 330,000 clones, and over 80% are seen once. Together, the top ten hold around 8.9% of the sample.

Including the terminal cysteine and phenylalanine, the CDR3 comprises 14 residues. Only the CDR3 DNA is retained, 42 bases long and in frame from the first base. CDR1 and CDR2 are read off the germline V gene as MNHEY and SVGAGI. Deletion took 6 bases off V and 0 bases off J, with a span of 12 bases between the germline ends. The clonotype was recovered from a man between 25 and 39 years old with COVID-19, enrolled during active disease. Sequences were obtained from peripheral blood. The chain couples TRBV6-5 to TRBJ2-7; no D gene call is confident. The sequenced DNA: TGTGCCAGCAGATCGCACTCGAGCTCCTACGAGCAGTACTTC. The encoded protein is CASRSHSSSYEQYF.